The clone carrying this TCR beta chain has ten or more counts. Its target is unknown. The data originate from a study of T cells in Graves' hyperthyroidism and ophthalmopathy. The CDR3 has 13 residues. CDR1 is SGHVS and CDR2 is FQNEAQ in the germline V gene. The V segment lost 3 bases and the J segment 5 bases; nucleotides outside the gene matches: 2. RNA transcripts were the template for amplifying TCR beta CDR3 regions. First-round RT-PCR of the TCR CDR3 relied on the HTBI primer set. MiXCR, applied by TCRdb to the multiplex PCR reads, yields one record per CDR3 protein. The sample contains about 610,000 distinct CDR3 sequences, 16% of which appear only once. Findings and limits, study-wide: Ophthalmopathy was identified by the model a median around 6 months ahead of onset.

The sample comprised blood. This TCR derives from a woman aged 40-49 years with Graves' ophthalmopathy. The V and J genes are TRBV7-8 and TRBJ2-3; 7 positions match TRBD2. CDR3 loop: CASSLSGVDTQYF. The CDR3, as DNA: TGTGCCAGCAGCTTGAGCGGGGTAGATACGCAGTATTTT.